The source of this T cell receptor beta chain is a study of graft-versus-host responses after intestinal transplantation. The V gene end was trimmed by 0 bases and the J gene end by 9 bases; junction bases not matched to a gene: 11. CDR1 and CDR2 (germline): KGHSH, LQKENI. The CDR3 is 16 residues long. Study results and caveats: Early post-transplant HvG declines tracked with peak circulating GvH clone levels.

Assay: immunoSEQ multiplex PCR; the TCRdb copy retains only in-frame clones and omits some. Among about 89,000 clones listed, over 90% were seen once. On this clone itself: Its matching antigen is unknown.

The sample in question was unstimulated CD4+ T cells sorted from spleen or lymph node cells, obtained before transplant. V and J are TRBV18 and TRBJ1-2; TRBD1 matches 9 bases. The sequence derives from a human donor who was the organ donor for an intestinal transplant. The CDR3 DNA reads as TGTGCCAGCTCACCACCCCCGGGACAGGGTCTAAGGAGCTACACCTTC. Residues: CASSPPPGQGLRSYTF. The complete variable domain, with remaining parts taken from reference TRBV18 and TRBJ1-2, reads NAGVMQNPRHLVRRRGQEARLRCSPMKGHSHVYWYRQLPEEGLKFMVYLQKENIIDESGMPKERFSAEFPKEGPSILRIQQVVRGDSAAYFCASSPPPGQGLRSYTFGSGTRLTVV.